This TCR beta chain was found in a study of human T cells and chemical hapten exposure. Overall study: Skin on the upper inner arm, roughly 2 cm by roughly 2 cm in size, was sensitized with 2% DPC. Alopecia universalis, totalis or areata was present in patients who were mostly female.

Turning to this clonotype: Its antigen is still unknown.

General study findings and limits: Positively correlated with patch test score were the counts of PT1 expanded TCRs. Donor immune responses may differ from healthy people's, since all donors had alopecia.

MiXCR was run by TCRdb on the RACE reads, yielding one entry per CDR3 protein. The repertoire holds tens of thousands of distinct CDR3 sequences, with around 13% as singletons. The time point was: patch test 3, about 24 weeks after DPC sensitization. Treatment reported: therapeutic diphenylcyclopropenone sensitization with weekly scalp DPC. With 0 bases clipped from V and 5 bases from J, the junction kept 7 bases outside the gene matches. This CDR3 comprises 16 residues. CDR1 is DFQATT, CDR2 SNEGSKA, per germline (reference sequence). The sequencing used whole blood, collected in connection with sensitization to the hapten diphenylcyclopropenone (DPC). The gene calls are TRBV20-1 and TRBJ2-3; the match to TRBD2 covers 11 bases. The sequence was obtained from a woman in her 50s with alopecia areata. Some clones in this sample may be carry-over from other donors' samples. The CDR3 sequence: CSARDPVAGGRDTQYF. CDR3 coding DNA: TGCAGTGCTAGAGATCCGGTAGCGGGGGGGAGAGATACGCAGTATTTT.